Following are 18 T cell receptor beta chains from one sample sequenced in a study of T cell responses to AZD1222 COVID-19 vaccine. TCRdb's table, derived via immunoSEQ multiplex PCR, lists solely in-frame clones and lacks some. The sample lists about 110,000 clones; around 88% were seen once. Sample: peripheral blood, taken 28 days after the second AZD1222 dose. The receptor set was obtained from an adult who received the AZD1222 COVID-19 vaccine.

V is TRBV10-3 and J is TRBJ1-6; 11 bases match TRBD1. Germline V gene sequence: CDR1 ENHRY, CDR2 SYGVKD. J gave up 5 bases and V 4 bases, and 1 base lay outside the gene matches. The CDR3 contains 15 residues. CDR3 coding DNA: TGTGCCATCAGTGGGGGACAGGGGGATAATTCACCCCTCCACTTT. This gives the protein CAISGGQGDNSPLHF.

The chain has TRBV5-8 and TRBJ1-6, with D perhaps TRBD1 (6 bases). The CDR3 contains 14 residues. Trimming pared 1 base from V and 9 bases from J, leaving 11 bases between. Germline V gene lookup returns CDR1 SGHTS and CDR2 YDEGEE. The CDR3 region is CASSLRGGGSPLHF. The CDR3 DNA is TGTGCCAGCAGCTTGAGGGGGGGCGGTTCACCCCTCCACTTT.

The chain employs TRBV28 and TRBJ1-2; the D gene is possibly TRBD1 (6 bases). Germline CDR1 and CDR2: MDHEN and SYDVKM. The CDR3 spans 12 residues. The V and J ends lost 5 bases and 8 bases respectively, with 12 bases between them. Here the CDR3 reads CASSKDSWGYTF. The CDR3 DNA follows: TGTGCCAGCAGTAAGGACAGTTGGGGCTACACCTTC.

The gene calls are TRBV28 and TRBJ1-4; TRBD1 might be the D (6 bases). The CDR3 runs to 15 residues. Germline V CDR1 and CDR2: MDHEN, SYDVKM. V was shortened by 3 bases and J by 2 bases, with 10 bases between the two germline ends. DNA of the CDR3: TGTGCCAGCAGTTTTTACAGGGTTACTAATGAAAAACTGTTTTTT. Amino acid sequence: CASSFYRVTNEKLFF.

The chain employs TRBV7-2 and TRBJ2-5, with 13 bases matching TRBD2. Germline trimming cut 2 bases from V and 1 base from J; bases unmatched to any gene: 7. The CDR3 extends over 18 amino acids. The V gene's germline CDR1 is SGHTA and CDR2 FQGNSA. The CDR3 DNA sequence: TGTGCCAGCAGCTTAATACTAGCGGGGGGGCCGAGCCAAGAGACCCAGTACTTC. It translates to CASSLILAGGPSQETQYF. The full variable domain, its missing parts supplied by reference TRBV7-2 and TRBJ2-5, is GAGVSQSPSNKVTEKGKDVELRCDPISGHTALYWYRQSLGQGLEFLIYFQGNSAPDKSGLPSDRFSAERTGGSVSTLTIQRTQQEDSAVYLCASSLILAGGPSQETQYFGPGTRLLVL.

The rearrangement joins TRBV3-1 (or the pseudogene TRBV3-2) to TRBJ1-2, with 8 bases aligning to TRBD1. The V and J ends lost 4 bases and 4 bases, in that order; junction bases with no gene match: 8. CDR1 and CDR2 from the germline V gene are LGHDT and YNNKEL (reference sequence). This CDR3 contains 15 residues. The CDR3 DNA is TGTGCCAGCAGCCTTTTGGACAGGGTTAGCTATGGCTACACCTTC. Amino acids: CASSLLDRVSYGYTF.

The gene calls are TRBV9 and TRBJ2-7; 12 positions match TRBD1. Germline V gene data show CDR1 as SGDLS and CDR2 as YYNGEE. This CDR3 is built from 15 residues. The J segment lost 3 bases and the V segment lost 3 bases, leaving 4 bases of the junction unmatched. CDR3 DNA sequence: TGTGCCAGCAGCGCCGGGACAGGGGGCATCTACGAGCAGTACTTC. Translated: CASSAGTGGIYEQYF.

The chain has TRBV2 and TRBJ1-1; D not certain. CDR1 is SNHLY and CDR2 is FYNNEI in the germline V gene. The CDR3 spans 13 residues. Trimming stripped 8 bases from V and 3 bases from J, with 13 bases between. The DNA for the CDR3 is TGTGCCAGCTGTAGCAGGCGGGACACTGAAGCTTTCTTT. Amino acid sequence: CASCSRRDTEAFF.

In its sample, this clone was seen once. V gene TRBV4-3 combines with J gene TRBJ2-2; 7 nucleotides match TRBD1. The CDR3 contains 15 residues. The trim removed 1 base at V and 2 bases at J, leaving 1 base unmatched. From germline, CDR1 is LGHNA and CDR2 YSLEER. CDR3: CASSQGTGNTGELFF. DNA for the CDR3: TGCGCCAGCAGCCAAGGGACAGGAAACACCGGGGAGCTGTTTTTT.

V usage is TRBV10-3 and J usage is TRBJ2-5, with D possibly TRBD2 on 5 matching bases. Germline V gene data show CDR1 as ENHRY and CDR2 as SYGVKD. The CDR3 has 13 amino acids. Trimming removed 7 bases at V and 4 bases at J, with 13 bases between. CDR3 region: CAINRGLAETQYF. The CDR3 nucleotides read TGTGCCATCAACAGAGGGCTGGCAGAGACCCAGTACTTC.

V and J are TRBV6-5 and TRBJ1-3; D gene unclear. Germline V gene data show CDR1 as MNHEY and CDR2 as SVGAGI. Trimming removed 6 bases at V and 0 bases at J, with 9 bases between. The CDR3 length is 14 residues. As DNA, the CDR3 is TGTGCCAGCAGCCCCAGCGACTCTGGAAACACCATATATTTT. Amino acid sequence: CASSPSDSGNTIYF.

This clone was detected only once. The CDR3 nucleotides are TGTGCCAGCAGCACGGGACAGGGGGCAGGAGAGACCCAGTACTTC. Residues: CASSTGQGAGETQYF. The chain combines TRBV5-6 with TRBJ2-5, with 12 bases matching TRBD1. The CDR3 is 15 residues long. With 4 bases clipped from V and 4 bases from J, the junction kept 5 bases outside the gene matches. Germline CDR1 reads SGHDT; CDR2 reads YYEEEE.

J is TRBJ1-1 and V is TRBV4-1; 10 bases align to TRBD1. This CDR3 comprises 15 residues. The V gene end was trimmed by 3 bases and the J gene end by 4 bases; junction bases not matched to a gene: 5. Germline CDR1 and CDR2: MGHRA and YSYEKL. CDR3 DNA: TGCGCCAGCAGCCATAAGGACAGGGGGGGCACTGAAGCTTTCTTT. This translates into CASSHKDRGGTEAFF.

The J gene is TRBJ2-2, the V gene TRBV19, with TRBD1 matching over 8 bases. The CDR3 sequence is 16 residues long. After removal of 3 bases from V and 2 bases from J, the junction contained 5 bases not matched to a gene. The germline V gene has CDR1 LNHDA and CDR2 SQIVND (reference sequence). CDR3 in amino acids: CASSIPGGFNTGELFF. As DNA, the CDR3 is TGTGCCAGTAGTATCCCAGGGGGCTTTAACACCGGGGAGCTGTTTTTT.

This chain links TRBV6-2 or TRBV6-3 with TRBJ2-2; no reliable D call. The CDR3 covers 17 residues. V lost 2 bases and J 6 bases, leaving 19 bases between the germline ends. Germline CDR1 is MNHEY and CDR2 is SVGEGT. CDR3 coding DNA: TGTGCCAGCAGTTACCCATTCTCCTTCGACCGGGCCGGGGAGCTGTTTTTT. The encoded protein is CASSYPFSFDRAGELFF.

The chain recombines TRBV23-1 with TRBJ2-5; 11 nucleotides agree with TRBD2. TRBV23-1 has ORF status, its function being uncertain. Trimming took 3 bases from V and 5 from J; bases not matched to a gene: 2. The CDR3 contains 14 residues. Here the CDR3 DNA reads TGCGCCAGCAGTCACAGGACTAGCGGGGAGACCCAGTACTTC. The encoded protein is CASSHRTSGETQYF.

The CDR3 DNA follows: TGTGCCAGCAGCCCACGGACAGGGGGCAATCAGCCCCAGCATTTT. It translates to CASSPRTGGNQPQHF. This sequence joins TRBV7-9 and TRBJ1-5; TRBD1 matches 9 bases. J was trimmed by 2 bases and V by 5 bases; bases with no gene match: 4. Looked up from germline, CDR1 is SEHNR and CDR2 is FQNEAQ (reference sequence). CDR3 length: 15 amino acids.

This clone is a singleton in its sample. This chain uses TRBV12-3 or TRBV12-4 with TRBJ1-1, with D uncertain. The length of the CDR3 is 13 residues. V was trimmed by 3 bases and J by 1 base, leaving 6 bases between them. The CDR3 reads CASSFGRNTEAFF. DNA for the CDR3: TGTGCCAGCAGTTTCGGGAGGAACACTGAAGCTTTCTTT.